This TCR beta chain was found in a study of T cell repertoires in cytomegalovirus infection. In TCRdb, the reads were re-called with MiXCR into one record per CDR3 protein. The sample yields roughly 860,000 distinct CDR3 sequences, roughly 33% seen once. The germline gives CDR1 SEHNR, CDR2 FQNEAQ (reference sequence). The length of the CDR3 is 10 residues. Trimming left V 1 base short and J 10 bases short, with 4 bases between. For this clonotype: The antigen is unknown.

This sequence joins TRBV7-9 and TRBJ1-1; D is unclear. Material: cultured CD8+ T cells from PBMCs, obtained from culture after CMV antigen stimulation. The sequence was collected from a human donor in good health (CMV status not recorded). Some clones in this sample may be carry-over from other donors' samples. CDR3 sequence: CASSLDGAFF. The CDR3, as DNA: TGTGCCAGCAGCTTAGATGGAGCTTTCTTT.